This TCR beta chain was captured by sequencing in a study of graft-versus-host responses after intestinal transplantation. Study in general: Transplants were multivisceral, liver-intestinal, or isolated intestinal. Every recipient had anti-thymocyte globulin induction and two to four years of tacrolimus plus steroids. General study results and limits: The study associated peak circulating GvH clone levels with early post-transplant HvG declines. GvH clones occurred in recipient marrow; some first appeared in ileum or blood.

Some clones are missing from TCRdb's copy, which holds only in-frame ones; the method was immunoSEQ multiplex PCR. The table includes 130,000 to 150,000 clones, 80% to 95% detected once. The germline V gene encodes CDR1 SGDLS and CDR2 YYNGEE. V was clipped by 0 bases and J by 2 bases; unmatched bases: 8. The CDR3 totals 17 residues. Notes on this clone: The target antigen is unknown.

The clonotype originates from a human donor who received an intestinal transplant. The J gene is TRBJ2-1, the V gene TRBV9; TRBD2 matches 7 bases. The sequenced sample was unstimulated CD4+ T cells sorted from spleen or lymph node cells, obtained before intestinal transplant. CDR3 nucleotide sequence: TGTGCCAGCAGCGTAGCAGTATGGCGGGAGCCCTACAATGAGCAGTTCTTC. This codes for CASSVAVWREPYNEQFF.